Listed below are T cell receptor beta chains from one sample, sequenced in a study of human T cells and chemical hapten exposure. Each CDR3 protein gets one entry after TCRdb re-called the RACE reads with MiXCR. The table has 40,000 to 65,000 distinct CDR3 sequences, around 10% seen once. The source was whole blood, collected in connection with sensitization to the hapten diphenylcyclopropenone (DPC). The receptors here all came from a woman in her thirties or forties with alopecia areata. Some clones in this sample may be carry-over from other donors' samples. Each CDR3 is given with its conserved first and last residue. D genes are given only for firm matches. Clone size is stated in some rows and not others, as once, few, many or a class when expanded.

abundance	d_gene	v_gene	len	j_gene	CDR3aa	CDR3nt
many	-	TRBV19	13	TRBJ2-2	CASSTFNTGELFF	TGTGCCAGTAGTACTTTCAACACCGGGGAGCTGTTTTTT
few	TRBD2	TRBV11-2	14	TRBJ2-1	CASDSGSNNNEQFF	TGTGCCAGCGATAGCGGGAGTAACAACAATGAGCAGTTCTTC
few	-	TRBV28	12	TRBJ2-1	CASSFLWNEQFF	TGTGCCAGCAGTTTCCTGTGGAATGAGCAGTTCTTC
few	-	TRBV27	15	TRBJ2-1	CASRSGRSSYNEQFF	TGTGCCAGCAGGTCGGGCAGGAGCTCCTACAATGAGCAGTTCTTC
few	-	TRBV5-1	13	TRBJ1-3	CASRSEPGNTIYF	TGCGCCAGCAGAAGCGAACCTGGAAACACCATATATTTT
-	TRBD2	TRBV5-1	17	TRBJ2-2	CASSLASGLADTGELFF	TGCGCCAGCAGCTTGGCCTCCGGACTAGCCGACACCGGGGAGCTGTTTTTT
few	TRBD1	TRBV6-5	14	TRBJ1-1	CASSLERTGTEAFF	TGTGCCAGCAGTCTGGAACGGACAGGGACTGAAGCTTTCTTT
many	-	TRBV18	15	TRBJ2-4	CASSPGDRFWNIQYF	TGTGCCAGCTCCCCCGGGGACCGTTTTTGGAACATTCAGTACTTC
once	-	TRBV20-1	13	TRBJ1-1	CSARGPSPTEAFF	TGCAGTGCTAGGGGCCCCTCCCCCACTGAAGCTTTCTTT
many	-	TRBV11-2	11	TRBJ2-1	CASSLGHEQFF	TGTGCCAGCAGCTTAGGTCACGAGCAGTTCTTC
-	-	TRBV5-1	13	TRBJ1-2	CASSLNSRDGYTF	TGCGCCAGCAGCCTCAATTCCAGGGACGGCTACACCTTC
few	TRBD1	TRBV29-1	14	TRBJ1-2	CSVSRDSNLYGYTF	TGCAGCGTTTCGAGGGACAGTAATCTCTATGGCTACACCTTC
many	-	TRBV6-2/TRBV6-3	14	TRBJ1-1	CASSYGFGYTEAFF	TGTGCCAGCAGTTACGGGTTCGGATACACTGAAGCTTTCTTT
few	TRBD1	TRBV12-5	16	TRBJ2-7	CASGLATGTGFYEQYF	TGTGCTAGTGGTTTGGCAACCGGGACAGGGTTCTACGAGCAGTACTTC
many	TRBD1	TRBV7-3	15	TRBJ1-1	CASRSGQGMNTEAFF	TGTGCCAGCAGGTCGGGACAGGGGATGAACACTGAAGCTTTCTTT
-	-	TRBV5-1	15	TRBJ2-7	CASSLGGFSAYEQYF	TGCGCCAGCAGCTTGGGAGGTTTTTCCGCCTACGAGCAGTACTTC
-	TRBD1	TRBV20-1	11	TRBJ1-2	CSASGGGGYTF	TGCAGTGCTAGCGGAGGGGGCGGCTACACCTTC
-	-	TRBV12-3/TRBV12-4	14	TRBJ2-7	CASATDRSPYEQYF	TGTGCCAGCGCCACCGACAGGTCCCCCTACGAGCAGTACTTC
few	-	TRBV28	14	TRBJ2-7	CASRTSGNYVGQYF	TGTGCCAGCCGGACAAGTGGGAACTATGTCGGGCAGTACTTC
many	-	TRBV5-5	14	TRBJ1-2	CASSRASSGYGYTF	TGTGCCAGCAGCCGGGCCAGTTCAGGATATGGCTACACCTTC
-	-	TRBV24-1	16	TRBJ1-5	CATSDAGYYSNQPQHF	TGTGCCACCAGTGACGCAGGGTATTATAGCAATCAGCCCCAGCATTTT
many	-	TRBV4-3	13	TRBJ2-7	CASSQSGGYEQYF	TGCGCCAGCAGCCAAAGCGGTGGGTACGAGCAGTACTTC
few	-	TRBV7-9	13	TRBJ1-2	CASSAGASDGYTF	TGTGCCAGCAGCGCAGGGGCTTCGGACGGCTACACCTTC
many	-	TRBV20-1	15	TRBJ1-1	CSAPGGGRLDTEAFF	TGCAGTGCCCCTGGGGGGGGACGTTTGGACACTGAAGCTTTCTTT
-	TRBD2	TRBV7-3	16	TRBJ2-5	CASSPLGRRENETQYF	TGTGCCAGCAGCCCCCTGGGGCGGCGGGAGAATGAGACCCAGTACTTC
many	-	TRBV29-1	13	TRBJ2-6	CSAQGTGANVLTF	TGCAGCGCCCAGGGGACTGGGGCCAACGTCCTGACTTTC
-	-	TRBV7-9	13	TRBJ1-2	CASSRDTAWGYTF	TGTGCCAGCAGCCGGGACACTGCTTGGGGCTACACCTTC
few	-	TRBV7-9	14	TRBJ1-1	CASSQWTVNTEAFF	TGTGCCAGCAGCCAATGGACAGTTAACACTGAAGCTTTCTTT
few	TRBD1	TRBV11-2	11	TRBJ2-5	CASGTGETQYF	TGTGCCTCCGGGACAGGCGAGACCCAGTACTTC
many	TRBD2	TRBV11-2	15	TRBJ2-5	CASSFETSGQETQYF	TGTGCCAGCAGCTTCGAGACTAGCGGACAAGAGACCCAGTACTTC
many	-	TRBV3-1	13	TRBJ2-3	CASRGLPADTQYF	TGTGCCAGCAGGGGACTCCCGGCAGATACGCAGTATTTT
-	TRBD1	TRBV10-3	13	TRBJ1-1	CAIKGTGRTEAFF	TGTGCCATCAAGGGGACAGGGAGGACTGAAGCTTTCTTT
few	TRBD2	TRBV3-1	14	TRBJ2-1	CASSQRTSGNEQFF	TGTGCCAGCAGCCAGCGTACTAGCGGGAATGAGCAGTTCTTC
-	-	TRBV11-2	12	TRBJ2-1	CASSLLMGEQFF	TGTGCCAGCAGCTTATTAATGGGTGAGCAGTTCTTC
-	-	TRBV28	16	TRBJ1-1	CASRATGWDPGSGAFF	TGTGCCAGCAGGGCGACAGGTTGGGACCCGGGATCCGGAGCTTTCTTT
-	TRBD1	TRBV6-2/TRBV6-3	15	TRBJ1-5	CASRSDRAINQPQHF	TGTGCCAGCAGGTCCGACAGGGCCATCAATCAGCCCCAGCATTTT
-	TRBD1	TRBV3-1	14	TRBJ1-5	CASSQRQGGQPRHF	TGTGCCAGCAGCCAAAGACAGGGAGGCCAGCCCCGGCATTTT
-	-	TRBV28	16	TRBJ1-5	CASRYDRRGSNQPQHF	TGTGCCAGCAGATACGACAGGCGGGGTAGCAATCAGCCCCAGCATTTT
-	TRBD1	TRBV7-9	15	TRBJ2-2	CASNEDRGYTGELFF	TGTGCCAGCAACGAGGACAGGGGATACACCGGGGAGCTGTTTTTT
few	-	TRBV29-1	11	TRBJ2-1	CSARTSGEQFF	TGCAGCGCCCGGACATCCGGTGAGCAGTTCTTC
-	-	TRBV28	15	TRBJ2-1	CASSFPQTSSHEQFF	TGTGCCAGCAGTTTCCCCCAAACTAGCTCCCATGAGCAGTTCTTC
few	TRBD2	TRBV18	14	TRBJ2-3	CASSPPGGPDTQYF	TGTGCCAGCTCTCCCCCGGGGGGGCCAGATACGCAGTATTTT
many	-	TRBV9	15	TRBJ2-2	CASSVAGGGTGELFF	TGTGCCAGCAGCGTAGCCGGGGGCGGAACCGGGGAGCTGTTTTTT
-	-	TRBV14	14	TRBJ1-2	CASSQSRHGTGYTF	TGTGCCAGCAGCCAGAGTCGTCACGGGACCGGCTACACCTTC
many	-	TRBV6-6	16	TRBJ2-6	CASSSTGGSGANVLTF	TGTGCCAGCAGTAGCACCGGGGGATCTGGGGCCAACGTCCTGACTTTC
many	-	TRBV28	13	TRBJ2-7	CASSPQGSYEQYF	TGTGCCAGCAGCCCCCAGGGTTCCTACGAGCAGTACTTC
many	-	TRBV12-3/TRBV12-4	11	TRBJ2-1	CASSPAEEQFF	TGTGCCAGCAGTCCCGCGGAAGAGCAGTTCTTC
-	-	TRBV7-8	11	TRBJ2-2	CASSLSGELFF	TGTGCCAGCAGCTTATCTGGGGAGCTGTTTTTT
few	TRBD1	TRBV2	15	TRBJ2-1	CASSVEGQGNNEQFF	TGTGCCAGCAGTGTAGAAGGACAGGGGAACAATGAGCAGTTCTTC
-	TRBD2	TRBV7-3	15	TRBJ2-5	CASSQIAGGGETQYF	TGTGCCAGCAGCCAAATAGCGGGAGGTGGAGAGACCCAGTACTTC